Listed below are T cell receptor beta chains from one sample, sequenced in a study of blood T cell repertoires in COVID-19. Sequenced by immunoSEQ multiplex PCR; TCRdb stores in-frame clones only, minus some. There are some 220,000 clones in the sample; roughly 81% occur only once, and under 4.5% lies in the top ten. Sample: peripheral blood. These receptors originate from a man between 45 and 60 years old with acute or convalescent COVID-19. The CDR3 runs from the conserved cysteine through the conserved F or W. D genes are given only for firm matches. Clone size appears in some rows only: once, few, many, or a class for an expanded clone.

TRBV24-1,.,TRBJ2-1,TRBD2,CATSVHSSLAGVRPNEQFF,TGTGCCACCAGTGTCCATTCTAGCCTAGCGGGAGTGAGACCTAATGAGCAGTTCTTC
TRBV6-6,.,TRBJ1-5,.,CASSPEDQPQHF,TGTGCCAGCAGTCCCGAGGATCAGCCCCAGCATTTT
TRBV24-1,.,TRBJ2-7,.,CATSVGHRPYEQYF,TGTGCCACCAGTGTGGGACACCGACCCTACGAGCAGTACTTC
TRBV24-1,.,TRBJ2-5,TRBD1,CATSDQQGRETQYF,TGTGCCACCAGTGACCAACAGGGGCGAGAGACCCAGTACTTC
TRBV4-1,.,TRBJ2-1,TRBD1,CASSRAPGQPYNEQFF,TGCGCCAGCAGCCGAGCACCGGGACAGCCTTACAATGAGCAGTTCTTC
TRBV10-3,.,TRBJ2-7,TRBD1,CAISDGTGGYEQYF,TGTGCCATCAGTGACGGGACAGGGGGCTACGAGCAGTACTTC
TRBV19,.,TRBJ2-7,TRBD2,CASSLTAGGMDEQYF,TGTGCCAGTAGTTTAACAGCGGGAGGAATGGACGAGCAGTACTTC
TRBV19,.,TRBJ1-1,.,CASSIAGVKTEAFF,TGTGCCAGTAGTATAGCAGGGGTAAAGACTGAAGCTTTCTTT
TRBV14,.,TRBJ2-2,TRBD1,CASSQDLWGQGDGGELFF,TGTGCCAGCAGCCAAGATTTATGGGGACAGGGCGATGGCGGGGAGCTGTTTTTT
TRBV18,.,TRBJ1-5,.,CASSPDKNQPQHF,TGTGCCAGCTCACCAGACAAGAATCAGCCCCAGCATTTT
TRBV7-3,.,TRBJ1-1,.,CASSSLRDTEAFF,TGTGCCAGCAGTAGTTTACGGGACACTGAAGCTTTCTTT
TRBV29-1,.,TRBJ2-1,TRBD1,CSVFPAGTGVNEQFF,TGCAGCGTTTTTCCTGCCGGGACAGGGGTCAATGAGCAGTTCTTC
TRBV18,.,TRBJ1-4,TRBD1,CASRPPGQAEKLFF,TGTGCCAGCCGACCACCGGGACAGGCTGAAAAACTGTTTTTT
TRBV28,.,TRBJ1-1,.,CASLYRRDTEAFF,TGTGCCAGCCTGTACAGACGCGACACTGAAGCTTTCTTT
TRBV14,few,TRBJ1-2,.,CASSQRQSYGYTF,TGTGCCAGCAGCCAAAGACAGTCCTATGGCTACACCTTC
TRBV6-5,once,TRBJ2-5,TRBD1,CASRRDSQETQYF,TGTGCCAGCAGAAGGGACAGTCAAGAGACCCAGTACTTC
TRBV27,.,TRBJ1-5,.,CASSLYGVTQPQHF,TGTGCCAGCAGTTTATACGGGGTAACTCAGCCCCAGCATTTT
TRBV2,.,TRBJ1-2,.,CASSEAGRNYGYTF,TGTGCCAGCAGTGAAGCTGGCAGGAACTATGGCTACACCTTC
TRBV7-2,.,TRBJ1-1,.,CASSLGSGANTEAFF,TGTGCCAGCAGCTTAGGGTCAGGGGCGAACACTGAAGCTTTCTTT
TRBV29-1,.,TRBJ1-6,.,CSAQAGAFSPLHF,TGCAGCGCTCAAGCGGGGGCGTTTTCACCCCTCCACTTT
TRBV7-2,.,TRBJ1-1,TRBD1,CASTQDRVRGRTEAFF,TGTGCCAGCACTCAAGACAGGGTCAGAGGGCGGACTGAAGCTTTCTTT
TRBV5-6,.,TRBJ1-2,TRBD1,CASRLGWDRGPYGYTF,TGTGCCAGCAGACTGGGATGGGACAGGGGCCCCTATGGCTACACCTTC
TRBV4-1,.,TRBJ1-3,TRBD1,CASSHNRGERNTIYF,TGCGCCAGCAGCCACAACAGGGGCGAGAGAAACACCATATATTTT
TRBV24-1,.,TRBJ2-5,TRBD1,CATSDPQGAGETQYF,TGTGCCACCAGTGATCCACAGGGGGCCGGAGAGACCCAGTACTTC
TRBV5-8,.,TRBJ1-3,.,CASSWQRGSSGNTIYF,TGTGCCAGCAGCTGGCAAAGGGGGAGCTCTGGAAACACCATATATTTT
TRBV25-1,.,TRBJ1-5,.,CASIKQKCNQPQHF,TGTGCCAGCATCAAACAGAAGTGCAATCAGCCCCAGCATTTT
TRBV28,.,TRBJ1-6,TRBD1,CASSLGGGYNSPLHF,TGTGCCAGCAGCCTAGGGGGCGGGTATAATTCACCCCTCCACTTT
TRBV18,.,TRBJ1-4,.,CASSPGLATNEKLFF,TGTGCCAGCTCACCCGGACTTGCAACTAATGAAAAACTGTTTTTT
TRBV24-1,.,TRBJ2-3,.,CATSVRGSTDTQYF,TGTGCCACCAGTGTTCGGGGTAGCACAGATACGCAGTATTTT
TRBV10-3,once,TRBJ1-1,TRBD1,CAISDRGWAEAFF,TGTGCCATCAGTGACAGGGGGTGGGCTGAAGCTTTCTTT
TRBV5-8,once,TRBJ1-6,.,CASSSGWSHPLHF,TGTGCCAGCAGCTCGGGGTGGAGTCACCCCCTCCACTTT
TRBV30,.,TRBJ2-1,.,CAWSSARFEQFF,TGTGCCTGGAGTTCGGCGCGGTTCGAGCAGTTCTTC
TRBV11-2,.,TRBJ2-5,.,CASSLGPEETQYF,TGTGCCAGCAGCCTTGGTCCAGAAGAGACCCAGTACTTC
TRBV6-1,.,TRBJ1-5,TRBD1,CASSERDSGNQPQHF,TGTGCCAGCAGTGAACGGGACAGCGGCAATCAGCCCCAGCATTTT
TRBV30,.,TRBJ1-3,.,CAWSPIRRYIGNTIYF,TGTGCCTGGAGTCCCATCCGTCGGTATATTGGAAACACCATATATTTT
TRBV5-4,once,TRBJ2-6,.,CASSSQQEASGANVLTF,TGTGCCAGCAGTTCCCAGCAGGAGGCCTCTGGGGCCAACGTCCTGACTTTC
TRBV30,.,TRBJ1-3,TRBD1,CAWTRGTDSGNTIYF,TGTGCCTGGACCAGAGGGACAGACTCTGGAAACACCATATATTTT
TRBV13,.,TRBJ2-7,.,CASSTYSGSYEQYF,TGTGCCAGCAGCACGTACAGTGGGAGCTACGAGCAGTACTTC
TRBV30,.,TRBJ1-5,.,CAWTPGDTHQPQHF,TGTGCCTGGACCCCCGGGGACACCCATCAGCCCCAGCATTTT
TRBV7-9,.,TRBJ1-1,.,CASSLAQMGAARNTEAFF,TGTGCCAGCAGCTTAGCGCAGATGGGAGCAGCAAGGAACACTGAAGCTTTCTTT
TRBV9,once,TRBJ2-1,.,CASSVAWSSYNEQFF,TGTGCCAGCAGCGTAGCGTGGAGCTCCTACAATGAGCAGTTCTTC
TRBV10-3,.,TRBJ2-2,.,CAISETRQVNTGELFF,TGTGCCATCAGTGAGACAAGACAGGTGAACACCGGGGAGCTGTTTTTT
TRBV15,few,TRBJ2-2,TRBD1,CATSRGGTGSTGELFF,TGTGCCACCAGCAGAGGGGGGACAGGGAGCACCGGGGAGCTGTTTTTT
TRBV11-2,once,TRBJ1-4,.,CASSTELANGYEKLFF,TGTGCCAGCAGCACAGAATTGGCAAATGGGTATGAAAAACTGTTTTTT
TRBV10-1,.,TRBJ1-5,.,CASSPKQGRLEDQPQHF,TGCGCCAGCAGTCCGAAGCAGGGCCGGTTAGAAGATCAGCCCCAGCATTTT
TRBV7-3,.,TRBJ2-5,TRBD2,CASSRSSGETQYF,TGTGCCAGCAGCCGATCTAGCGGGGAGACCCAGTACTTC
TRBV6-5,.,TRBJ1-2,TRBD1,CASLETGGIGYTF,TGTGCCAGCCTAGAGACAGGGGGCATTGGCTACACCTTC
TRBV23-1,.,TRBJ2-6,.,CASSQSPEAGANVLTF,TGCGCCAGCAGTCAATCGCCGGAGGCTGGGGCCAACGTCCTGACTTTC
TRBV19,.,TRBJ2-1,TRBD1,CASSIGGTGGVNEQFF,TGTGCCAGTAGTATTGGAGGGACAGGGGGGGTCAATGAGCAGTTCTTC
TRBV27,.,TRBJ1-5,.,CASSLSGDYSNQPQHF,TGTGCCAGCAGTCTCTCCGGGGACTATAGCAATCAGCCCCAGCATTTT
TRBV19,once,TRBJ2-3,TRBD1,CASTPRRQGSTDTQYF,TGTGCCAGTACCCCTCGTAGACAGGGGAGCACAGATACGCAGTATTTT
TRBV18,.,TRBJ2-7,.,CASSRIGQQSYEQYF,TGTGCCAGCTCACGAATCGGACAGCAGTCCTACGAGCAGTACTTC
TRBV12-5,.,TRBJ1-5,.,CASGLDLSWQPQHF,TGTGCTAGTGGTTTGGATCTAAGTTGGCAGCCCCAGCATTTT
TRBV5-4,.,TRBJ1-2,.,CASSLQENGYTF,TGTGCCAGCAGCTTGCAGGAAAATGGCTACACCTTC
TRBV21-1,.,TRBJ1-2,.,CASEVSPGTGGEFYYGYTF,TGTGCCAGCGAGGTATCCCCCGGGACAGGGGGAGAATTCTACTATGGCTACACCTTC
TRBV30,.,TRBJ1-2,.,CAWSPGGGPGYTF,TGTGCCTGGAGTCCGGGGGGAGGGCCTGGCTACACCTTC